This T cell receptor beta chain was identified in a study of shared clonotypes between healthy human individuals. Clones were read by immunoSEQ multiplex PCR, and TCRdb kept only the in-frame ones, dropping some. The sample has approximately 650,000 clones; less than 97% are singletons. General study results and limits: The sharing of 4% to 5.5% of naive CD4 clonotypes was seen across several donors. In general, naive subsets displayed greater estimated richness than memory subsets did. Clonotype sharing among donors, it was expected, would be affected by sequencing depth.

In regard to this clone: Antigen: not known.

CD8 cells classed as naive were CD45RO-negative and positively selected for CCR7, excluding terminally differentiated effector memory CD45RA+ cells. The CDR3 totals 14 residues. Deletions cut 10 bases from V and 4 bases from J, with 20 bases between. Germline lookup yields CDR1 MDHEN and CDR2 SYDVKM. The sequencing sample was made of naive CD8+ T cells sorted from blood. This TCR derives from a woman aged 25 to 39 in good health. This chain connects TRBV28 to TRBJ2-7; D is perhaps TRBD1 (6 bases). CDR3 in amino acids: CATGRTGNFYEQYF. The CDR3 coding sequence is TGTGCCACCGGACGTACAGGGAATTTTTACGAGCAGTACTTC.